The rows below give T cell receptor beta chains drawn from one sample of a study of OX40 agonist ivuxolimab in advanced cancers. Profiling relied on immunoSEQ multiplex PCR, and the TCRdb table lists in-frame clones only, not all of them. Of around 95,000 clones listed, about 92% are singletons. Material: CD4+ or CD8+ T cells sorted from blood, obtained in a trial of the OX40 agonist ivuxolimab. The receptors stem from an adult with an advanced solid tumor such as melanoma, head and neck, liver or kidney cancer. Both conserved end residues are part of each CDR3. A D gene is named only where the DNA matches it firmly.

V,J,D,CDR3
TRBV10-3,TRBJ1-4,TRBD1,CAISDGGGSNEKLFF
TRBV30,TRBJ1-1,-,CAWSSRTTEAFF
TRBV5-6,TRBJ2-5,-,CASSGTVRETQYF
TRBV7-9,TRBJ2-1,-,CASSPRGSPYNEQFF
TRBV11-2,TRBJ1-2,TRBD1,CASSPGQGISSNYGYTF
TRBV2,TRBJ1-4,-,CASSDPAVPEKLFF
TRBV7-2,TRBJ2-1,-,CASSQDSRTYNEQFF
TRBV6-1,TRBJ1-3,TRBD1,CASRGTGRGNTIYF
TRBV18,TRBJ1-5,-,CASSPIGGEAQPQHF
TRBV14,TRBJ2-3,-,CASSPAADTQYF
TRBV30,TRBJ1-2,-,CAWSVLGPGYTF
TRBV10-3,TRBJ1-2,-,CAISGQALGYTF
TRBV28,TRBJ2-1,-,CASRSGATPNEQFF
TRBV11-2,TRBJ2-7,-,CASSPIGYEQYF
TRBV7-2,TRBJ2-4,-,CASSLAGQGRYIQYF
TRBV30,TRBJ2-3,TRBD2,CAWRAAGLSTDTQYF
TRBV5-1,TRBJ1-3,TRBD1,CASSLQGAQGNTIYF
TRBV4-2,TRBJ2-3,TRBD2,CASSQGLGTDTQYF
TRBV20-1,TRBJ2-5,-,CSARAEETQYF
TRBV4-1,TRBJ2-3,TRBD2,CASSRPGTSGPLGTQYF
TRBV5-4,TRBJ1-2,TRBD1,CASSKTGQGVGYTF
TRBV21-1,TRBJ1-1,-,CASSKSPDRNTEAFF
TRBV29-1,TRBJ1-2,TRBD1,CSSGGTGLGYTF